The present T cell receptor beta chain was sequenced within a study of cytomegalovirus exposure and HLA in healthy donors. Study-wide results and caveats: Immune exposure information available was restricted to CMV serostatus. A later analysis linked a missense DCLRE1C variant to TCR beta V- and J-gene trimming.

V was pared by 3 bases and J by 4 bases, with 11 bases of the junction left unmatched. Germline-derived CDR1 and CDR2 are KGHSH and LQKENI. This CDR3 is 17 amino acids long. With regard to this clone: Its antigen is not identified.

With 60 Vbeta and 13 Jbeta primers, the PCR was carried out. Libraries were prepared by immunoSEQ multiplex PCR; TCRdb keeps only in-frame clonotypes and omits some of them. The sample has roughly 100,000 clones, roughly 72% seen once. This TCR was sampled from a woman under 30 in good health and CMV-seropositive. The sequenced sample consisted of PBMCs. The rearrangement links TRBV18 to TRBJ2-3, with TRBD1 matching over 9 bases. This CDR3 is CASSPGAGTGTADTQYF. The CDR3 DNA sequence: TGTGCCAGCTCACCTGGCGCCGGGACAGGGACGGCAGATACGCAGTATTTT.